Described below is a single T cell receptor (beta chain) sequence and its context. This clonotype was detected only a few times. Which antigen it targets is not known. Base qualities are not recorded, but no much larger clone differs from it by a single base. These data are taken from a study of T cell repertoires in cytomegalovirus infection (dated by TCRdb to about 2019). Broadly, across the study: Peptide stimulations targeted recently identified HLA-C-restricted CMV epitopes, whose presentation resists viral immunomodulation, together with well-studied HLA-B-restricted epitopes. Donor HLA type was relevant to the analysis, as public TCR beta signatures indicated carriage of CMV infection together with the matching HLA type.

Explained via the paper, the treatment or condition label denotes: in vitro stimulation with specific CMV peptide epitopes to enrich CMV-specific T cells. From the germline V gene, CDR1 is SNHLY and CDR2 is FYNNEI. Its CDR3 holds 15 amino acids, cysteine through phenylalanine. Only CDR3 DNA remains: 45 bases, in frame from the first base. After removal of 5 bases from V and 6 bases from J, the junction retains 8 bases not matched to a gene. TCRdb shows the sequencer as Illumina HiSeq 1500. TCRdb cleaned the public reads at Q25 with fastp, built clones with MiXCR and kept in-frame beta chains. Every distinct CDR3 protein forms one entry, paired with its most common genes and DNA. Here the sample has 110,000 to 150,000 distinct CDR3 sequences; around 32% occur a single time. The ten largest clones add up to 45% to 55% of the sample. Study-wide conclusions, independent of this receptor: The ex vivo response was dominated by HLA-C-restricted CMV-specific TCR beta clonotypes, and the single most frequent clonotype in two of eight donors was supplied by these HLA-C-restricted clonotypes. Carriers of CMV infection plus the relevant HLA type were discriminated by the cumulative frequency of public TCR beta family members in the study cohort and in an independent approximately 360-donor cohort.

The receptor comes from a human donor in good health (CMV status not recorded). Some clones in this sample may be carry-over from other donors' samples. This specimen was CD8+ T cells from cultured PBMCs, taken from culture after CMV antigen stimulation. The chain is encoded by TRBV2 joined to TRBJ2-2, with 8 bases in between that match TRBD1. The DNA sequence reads TGTGCCAGCAGTCAGGGACAGGTATCACCCGGGGAGCTGTTTTTT. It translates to CASSQGQVSPGELFF. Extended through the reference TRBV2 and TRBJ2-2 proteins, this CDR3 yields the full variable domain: EPEVTQTPSHQVTQMGQEVILRCVPISNHLYFYWYRQILGQKVEFLVSFYNNEISEKSEIFDDQFSVERPDGSNFTLKIRSTKLEDSAMYFCASSQGQVSPGELFFGEGSRLTVL.